The sample holds one count of the clone carrying this TCR beta chain. The protocol was immunoSEQ multiplex PCR, while the TCRdb copy is restricted to in-frame clones and leaves out a portion. In the table there are 90,000 to 120,000 clones, 55% to 70% of which are singletons. Germline-derived CDR1 and CDR2 are SQVTM and ANQGSEA. There are 12 residues in the CDR3. The V end lost 4 bases, the J end lost 6 bases, and 9 bases lay between the germline ends. The record originates from a study of shared clonotypes between healthy human individuals. Material: memory CD8+ T cells sorted from blood. Subset meaning: CD45RO+ cells pooled with CCR7-negative TemRA cells. The source of this sequence is a woman in her twenties or thirties in good health. The chain links TRBV29-1 to TRBJ2-2; no reliable D call. DNA for the CDR3: TGCAGCGTTGTGAGGTATCCCGGGGAGCTGTTTTTT. It is translated as CSVVRYPGELFF.